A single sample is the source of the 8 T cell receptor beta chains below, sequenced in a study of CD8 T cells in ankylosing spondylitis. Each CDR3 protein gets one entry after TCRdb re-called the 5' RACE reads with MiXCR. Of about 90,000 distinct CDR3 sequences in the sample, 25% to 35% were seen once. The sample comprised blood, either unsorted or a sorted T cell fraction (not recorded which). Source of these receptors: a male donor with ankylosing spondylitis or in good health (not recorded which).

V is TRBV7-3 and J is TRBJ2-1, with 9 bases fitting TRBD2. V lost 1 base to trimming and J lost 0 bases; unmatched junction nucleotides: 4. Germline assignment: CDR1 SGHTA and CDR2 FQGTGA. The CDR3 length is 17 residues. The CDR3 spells CASSLMGGRASYNEQFF. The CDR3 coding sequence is TGTGCCAGCAGCTTAATGGGCGGGAGGGCCTCCTACAATGAGCAGTTCTTC.

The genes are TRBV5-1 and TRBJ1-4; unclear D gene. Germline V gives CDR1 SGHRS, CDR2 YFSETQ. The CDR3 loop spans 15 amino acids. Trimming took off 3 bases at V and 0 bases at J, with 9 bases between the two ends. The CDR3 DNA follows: TGCGCCAGCAGCTCGACGGGGTCAACTAATGAAAAACTGTTTTTT. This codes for CASSSTGSTNEKLFF.

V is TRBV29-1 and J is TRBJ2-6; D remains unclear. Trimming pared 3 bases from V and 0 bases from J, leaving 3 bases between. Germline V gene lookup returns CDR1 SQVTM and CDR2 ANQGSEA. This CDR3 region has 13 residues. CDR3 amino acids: CSVEDSGANVLTF. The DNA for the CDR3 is TGCAGCGTTGAGGACTCTGGGGCCAACGTCCTGACTTTC.

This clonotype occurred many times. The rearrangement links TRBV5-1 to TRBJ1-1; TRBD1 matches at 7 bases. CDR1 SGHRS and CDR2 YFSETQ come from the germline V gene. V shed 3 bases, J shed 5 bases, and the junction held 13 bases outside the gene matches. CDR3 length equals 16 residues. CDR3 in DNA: TGCGCCAGCAGCTCTGACAGGGTGGGGCGGTTGACTGAAGCTTTCTTT. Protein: CASSSDRVGRLTEAFF.

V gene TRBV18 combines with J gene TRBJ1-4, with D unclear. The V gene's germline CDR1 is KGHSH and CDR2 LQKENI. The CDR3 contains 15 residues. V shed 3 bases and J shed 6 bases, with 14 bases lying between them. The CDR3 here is CASSPTGSWDEKLFF. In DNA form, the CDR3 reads TGTGCCAGCTCACCTACGGGGTCGTGGGATGAAAAACTGTTTTTT. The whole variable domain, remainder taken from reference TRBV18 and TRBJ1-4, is NAGVMQNPRHLVRRRGQEARLRCSPMKGHSHVYWYRQLPEEGLKFMVYLQKENIIDESGMPKERFSAEFPKEGPSILRIQQVVRGDSAAYFCASSPTGSWDEKLFFGSGTQLSVL.

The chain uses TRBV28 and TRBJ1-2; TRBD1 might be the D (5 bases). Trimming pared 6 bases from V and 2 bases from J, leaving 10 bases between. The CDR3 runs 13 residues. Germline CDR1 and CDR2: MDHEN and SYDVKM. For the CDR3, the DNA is TGTGCCAGCAGCATGGGGGGGAACTATGGCTACACCTTC. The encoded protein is CASSMGGNYGYTF.

In nucleotides, the CDR3 is TGTGCCAGCAGCCCGGCACCGGGACTAGCGGCGAACAATGAGCAGTTCTTC. Its protein product is CASSPAPGLAANNEQFF. The chain employs TRBV3-1 and TRBJ2-1; TRBD2 agrees at 11 bases. Germline V gene sequence: CDR1 LGHDT, CDR2 YNNKEL (reference sequence). Trimming cost V 4 bases and J 5 bases; bases outside gene matches: 10. The CDR3 extends over 17 amino acids.

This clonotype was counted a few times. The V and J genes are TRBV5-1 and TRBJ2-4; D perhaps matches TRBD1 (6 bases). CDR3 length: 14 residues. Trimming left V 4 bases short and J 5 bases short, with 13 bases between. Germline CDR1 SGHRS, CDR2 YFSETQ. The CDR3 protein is CASSPTGLENIQYF. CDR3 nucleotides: TGCGCCAGCAGCCCTACAGGGCTCGAAAACATTCAGTACTTC.